This T cell receptor (beta chain) was captured in a study of cytomegalovirus exposure and HLA in healthy donors. Study-level information: There were about 85 million unique TCRs (from HLA-typed donors) in an early data release.

The PCR contained 60 Vbeta and 13 Jbeta primers. Clones were sequenced by immunoSEQ multiplex PCR, and TCRdb holds only the in-frame ones, with some missing. This table has about 160,000 clones, roughly 80% appearing once. Whole-study results and caveats: Most TCR beta V segments were productive about 90% or about 30% of the time in an earlier analysis.

On this clone itself: Its specificity is unknown.

This sequence originates from a woman aged 35 to 49 in good health and CMV-seronegative. The sequenced sample consisted of PBMCs.

The CDR3 loop reads CASSRTGMKNTEAFF. For the CDR3, the DNA is TGTGCCAGCTCTCGCACAGGGATGAAGAACACTGAAGCTTTCTTT. The chain employs TRBV18 and TRBJ1-1; a possible D gene is TRBD1 (6 bases). Germline-derived CDR1 and CDR2 are KGHSH and LQKENI. This CDR3 is 15 amino acids long. Trimming took off 6 bases at V and 1 base at J, with 15 bases between the two ends.